One T cell receptor beta chain is described in this entry. The data are from a study of shared clonotypes between healthy human individuals. Looked up from germline, CDR1 is MNHEY and CDR2 is SVGAGI. The CDR3 is 15 amino acids. V was pared by 2 bases and J by 6 bases, with 4 bases of the junction left unmatched. Researchers ran the assay at a deep level. Using immunoSEQ multiplex PCR, the repertoire was profiled, and TCRdb retains in-frame clones only, with some absent. The top ten clones hold under 2% of a sample with 550,000 to 850,000 clones, 55% to 80% of them seen once. The gene calls are TRBV6-5 and TRBJ2-2; 9 bases map to TRBD1. The sample was memory CD4+ T cells sorted from blood. Sample subset: CD45RA-negative fraction. This sequence originates from a woman aged 25-40 years in good health. The CDR3 spells CASSYGDREAGELFF. For the CDR3, the DNA is TGTGCCAGCAGTTACGGGGACAGGGAGGCCGGGGAGCTGTTTTTT.